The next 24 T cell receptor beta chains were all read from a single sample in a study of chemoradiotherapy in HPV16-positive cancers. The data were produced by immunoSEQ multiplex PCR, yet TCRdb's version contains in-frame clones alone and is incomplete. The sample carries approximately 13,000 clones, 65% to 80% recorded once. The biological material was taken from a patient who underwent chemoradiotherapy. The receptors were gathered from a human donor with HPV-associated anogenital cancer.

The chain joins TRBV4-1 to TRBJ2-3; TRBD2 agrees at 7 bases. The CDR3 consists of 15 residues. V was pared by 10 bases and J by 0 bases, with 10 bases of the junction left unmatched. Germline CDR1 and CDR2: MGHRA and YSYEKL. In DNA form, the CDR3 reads TGCGCCACCTCGGGGGGTACTCTTAGCACAGATACGCAGTATTTT. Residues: CATSGGTLSTDTQYF.

CDR3 DNA: TGCGCCAGCAAGCTAGCGGGAGGGCCCGGGGAGCTGTTTTTT. Amino acids: CASKLAGGPGELFF. This chain uses TRBV5-1 with TRBJ2-2; TRBD2 aligns across 12 bases. The CDR3 is 14 residues long. Germline CDR1 SGHRS, CDR2 YFSETQ. V gave up 6 bases and J gave up 6 bases; unmatched junction bases: 3.

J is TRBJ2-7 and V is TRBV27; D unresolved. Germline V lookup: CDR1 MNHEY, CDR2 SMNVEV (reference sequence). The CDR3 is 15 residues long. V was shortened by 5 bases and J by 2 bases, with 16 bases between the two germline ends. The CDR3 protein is CASSVSGPLAYEQYF. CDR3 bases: TGTGCCAGCAGTGTGTCCGGACCACTGGCCTACGAGCAGTACTTC.

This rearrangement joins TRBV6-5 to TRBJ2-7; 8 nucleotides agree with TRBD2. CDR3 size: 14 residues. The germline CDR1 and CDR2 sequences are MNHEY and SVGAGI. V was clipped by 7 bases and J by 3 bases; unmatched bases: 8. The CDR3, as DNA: TGTGCCAGCAAAAAAGCGGGAGTAGTCTACGAGCAGTACTTC. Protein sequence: CASKKAGVVYEQYF.

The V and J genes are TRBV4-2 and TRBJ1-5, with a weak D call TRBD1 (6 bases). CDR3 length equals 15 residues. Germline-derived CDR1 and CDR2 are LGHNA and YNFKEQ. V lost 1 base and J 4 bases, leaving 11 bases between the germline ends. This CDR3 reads CASSQGDRKNQPQHF. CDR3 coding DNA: TGTGCCAGCAGCCAAGGCGACAGGAAGAATCAGCCCCAGCATTTT.

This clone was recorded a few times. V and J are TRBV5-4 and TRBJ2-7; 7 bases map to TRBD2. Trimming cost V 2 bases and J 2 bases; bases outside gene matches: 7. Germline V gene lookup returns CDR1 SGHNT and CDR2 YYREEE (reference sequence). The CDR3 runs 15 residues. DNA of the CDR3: TGTGCCAGCAGCTTCTCCCAGCGGGACGCCTACGAGCAGTACTTC. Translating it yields CASSFSQRDAYEQYF. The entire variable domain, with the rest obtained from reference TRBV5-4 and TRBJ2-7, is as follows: ETGVTQSPTHLIKTRGQQVTLRCSSQSGHNTVSWYQQALGQGPQFIFQYYREEENGRGNFPPRFSGLQFPNYSSELNVNALELDDSALYLCASSFSQRDAYEQYFGPGTRLTVT.

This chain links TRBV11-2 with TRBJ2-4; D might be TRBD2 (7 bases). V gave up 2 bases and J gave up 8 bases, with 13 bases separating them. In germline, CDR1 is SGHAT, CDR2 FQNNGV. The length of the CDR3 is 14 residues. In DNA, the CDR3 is TGTGCCAGCAGCTTATACACGGGGGGCGACATTCAGTACTTC. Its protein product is CASSLYTGGDIQYF.

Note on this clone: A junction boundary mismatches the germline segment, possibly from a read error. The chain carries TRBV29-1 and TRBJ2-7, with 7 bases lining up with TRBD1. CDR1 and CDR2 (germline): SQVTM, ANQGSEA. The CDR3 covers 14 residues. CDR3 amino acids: CSVADRVKVYEQHF. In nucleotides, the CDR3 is TGCAGCGTTGCTGACAGGGTCAAGGTCTACGAGCAGCACTTC.

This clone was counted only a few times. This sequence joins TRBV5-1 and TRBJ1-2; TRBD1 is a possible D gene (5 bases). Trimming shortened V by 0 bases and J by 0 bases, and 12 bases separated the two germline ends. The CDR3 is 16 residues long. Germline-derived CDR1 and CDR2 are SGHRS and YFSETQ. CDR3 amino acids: CASSLGGPVANYGYTF. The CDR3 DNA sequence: TGCGCCAGCAGCTTGGGGGGCCCTGTAGCTAACTATGGCTACACCTTC.

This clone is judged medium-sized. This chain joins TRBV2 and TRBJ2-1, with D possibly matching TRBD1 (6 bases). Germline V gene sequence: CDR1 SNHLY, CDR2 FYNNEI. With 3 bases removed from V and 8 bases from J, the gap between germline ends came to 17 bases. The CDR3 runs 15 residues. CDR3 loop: CASSDPAGTHDEQFF. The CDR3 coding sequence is TGTGCCAGCAGTGACCCCGCAGGGACACACGATGAGCAGTTCTTC.

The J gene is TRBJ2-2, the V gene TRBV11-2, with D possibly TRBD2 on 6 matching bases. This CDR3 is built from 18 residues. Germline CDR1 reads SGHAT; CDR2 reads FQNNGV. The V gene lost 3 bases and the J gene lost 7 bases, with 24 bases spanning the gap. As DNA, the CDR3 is TGTGCCAGCAGCTTTTTGGGGGTGCTGACTACAGCGGGCGGGGAGCTGTTTTTT. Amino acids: CASSFLGVLTTAGGELFF. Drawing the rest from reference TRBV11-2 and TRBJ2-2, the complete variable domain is EAGVAQSPRYKIIEKRQSVAFWCNPISGHATLYWYQQILGQGPKLLIQFQNNGVVDDSQLPKDRFSAERLKGVDSTLKIQPAKLEDSAVYLCASSFLGVLTTAGGELFFGEGSRLTVL.

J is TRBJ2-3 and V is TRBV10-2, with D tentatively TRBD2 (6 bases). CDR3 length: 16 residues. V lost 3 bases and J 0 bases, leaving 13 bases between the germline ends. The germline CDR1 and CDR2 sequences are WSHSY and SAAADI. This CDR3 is CASSERFGTSTDTQYF. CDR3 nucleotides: TGCGCCAGCAGTGAAAGGTTCGGGACTAGCACAGATACGCAGTATTTT.

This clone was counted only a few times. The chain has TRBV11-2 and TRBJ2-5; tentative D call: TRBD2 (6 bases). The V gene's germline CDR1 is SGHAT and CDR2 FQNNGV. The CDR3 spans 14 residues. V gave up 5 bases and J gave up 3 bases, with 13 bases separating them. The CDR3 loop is CASSQTRSKETQYF. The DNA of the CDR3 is TGTGCCAGCAGCCAGACTAGATCGAAAGAGACCCAGTACTTC.

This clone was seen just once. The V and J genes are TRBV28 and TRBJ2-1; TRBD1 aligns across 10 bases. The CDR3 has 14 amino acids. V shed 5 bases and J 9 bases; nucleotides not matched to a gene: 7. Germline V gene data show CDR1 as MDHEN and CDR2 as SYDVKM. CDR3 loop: CASSEGQGPAEQFF. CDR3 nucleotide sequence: TGTGCCAGCAGTGAGGGACAGGGGCCGGCTGAGCAGTTCTTC.

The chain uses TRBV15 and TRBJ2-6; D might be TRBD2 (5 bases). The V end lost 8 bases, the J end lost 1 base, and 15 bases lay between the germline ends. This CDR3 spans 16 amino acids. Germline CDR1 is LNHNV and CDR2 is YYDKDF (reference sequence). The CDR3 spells CATSPDRGSGANVLTF. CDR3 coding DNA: TGTGCCACCTCGCCCGATAGAGGGTCTGGGGCCAACGTCCTGACTTTC.

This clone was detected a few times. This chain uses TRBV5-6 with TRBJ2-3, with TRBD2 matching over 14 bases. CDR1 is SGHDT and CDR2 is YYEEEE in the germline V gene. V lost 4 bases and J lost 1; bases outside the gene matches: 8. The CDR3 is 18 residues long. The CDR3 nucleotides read TGTGCCAGCAGCCCTGGGACTAGCGGGAGAGGGGGCACAGATACGCAGTATTTT. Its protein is CASSPGTSGRGGTDTQYF.

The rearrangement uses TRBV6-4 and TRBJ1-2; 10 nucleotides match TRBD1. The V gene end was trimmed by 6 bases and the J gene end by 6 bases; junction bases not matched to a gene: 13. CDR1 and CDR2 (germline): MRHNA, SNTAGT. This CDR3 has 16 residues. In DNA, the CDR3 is TGTGCCAGCAGCACACGTTCCGGGACAGGGGCGGATGGCTACACCTTC. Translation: CASSTRSGTGADGYTF.

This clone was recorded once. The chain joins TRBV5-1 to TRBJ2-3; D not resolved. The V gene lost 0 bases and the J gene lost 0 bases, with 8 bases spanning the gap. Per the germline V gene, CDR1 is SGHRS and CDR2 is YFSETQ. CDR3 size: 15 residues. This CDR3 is CASSLGEHSTDTQYF. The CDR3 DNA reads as TGCGCCAGCAGCTTGGGGGAACATAGCACAGATACGCAGTATTTT. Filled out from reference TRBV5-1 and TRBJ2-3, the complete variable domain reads KAGVTQTPRYLIKTRGQQVTLSCSPISGHRSVSWYQQTPGQGLQFLFEYFSETQRNKGNFPGRFSGRQFSNSRSEMNVSTLELGDSALYLCASSLGEHSTDTQYFGPGTRLTVL.

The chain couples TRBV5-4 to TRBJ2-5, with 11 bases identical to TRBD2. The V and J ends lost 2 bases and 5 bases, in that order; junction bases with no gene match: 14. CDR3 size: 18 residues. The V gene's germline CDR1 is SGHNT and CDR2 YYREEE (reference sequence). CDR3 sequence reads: CASSFTVVAGGRGETQYF. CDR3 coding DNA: TGTGCCAGCAGCTTTACCGTAGTAGCGGGAGGGCGGGGGGAGACCCAGTACTTC.

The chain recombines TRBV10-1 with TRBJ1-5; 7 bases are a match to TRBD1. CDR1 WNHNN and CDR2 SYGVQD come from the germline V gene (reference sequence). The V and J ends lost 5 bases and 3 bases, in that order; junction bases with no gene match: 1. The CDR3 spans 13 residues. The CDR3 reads CASSQGDNQPQHF. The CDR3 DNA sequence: TGCGCCAGCAGTCAGGGGGACAATCAGCCCCAGCATTTT.

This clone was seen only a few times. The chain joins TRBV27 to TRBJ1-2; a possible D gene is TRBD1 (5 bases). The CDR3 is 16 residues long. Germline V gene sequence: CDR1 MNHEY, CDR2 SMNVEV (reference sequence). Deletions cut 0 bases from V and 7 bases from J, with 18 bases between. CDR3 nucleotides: TGTGCCAGCAGTTTATCCCCCACAGGAAGAGCCCTTGGCTACACCTTC. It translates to CASSLSPTGRALGYTF.

CDR3 protein: CASRKEKTNYGYTF. Written as DNA, the CDR3 is TGTGCCAGCAGGAAGGAGAAGACTAACTATGGCTACACCTTC. The chain links TRBV6-5 to TRBJ1-2; the D is unclear. The germline gives CDR1 MNHEY, CDR2 SVGAGI. V lost 6 bases to trimming and J lost 0 bases, with 11 bases between them. The CDR3 spans 14 residues.

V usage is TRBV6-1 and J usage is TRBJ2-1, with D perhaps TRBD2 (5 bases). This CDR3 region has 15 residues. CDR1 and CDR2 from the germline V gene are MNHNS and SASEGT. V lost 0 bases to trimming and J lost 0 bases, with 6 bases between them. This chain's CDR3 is CASSEAEGSYNEQFF. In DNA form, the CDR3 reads TGTGCCAGCAGTGAAGCAGAGGGCTCCTACAATGAGCAGTTCTTC.

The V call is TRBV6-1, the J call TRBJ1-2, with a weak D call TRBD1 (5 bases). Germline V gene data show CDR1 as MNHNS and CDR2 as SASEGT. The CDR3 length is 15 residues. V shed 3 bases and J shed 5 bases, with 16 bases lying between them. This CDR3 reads CASSDVAGPRYGYTF. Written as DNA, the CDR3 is TGTGCCAGCAGTGACGTTGCAGGGCCCCGTTATGGCTACACCTTC.